A single sample is the source of the 30 T cell receptor beta chains below, sequenced in a study of T-cell reconstitution after alpha-beta-depleted transplantation in children. Preparation of the TCRbeta library used unique molecular identifiers. TCRdb reprocessed the PCR reads via MiXCR and lists one record per CDR3 protein. The top ten clones hold 2% to 2.5% of a sample with some 300,000 distinct CDR3 sequences, 10% of them seen once. The starting material was PBMCs from the stem cell graft donor, obtained from the stem cell graft. The receptors derive from a human donor who donated a stem cell graft to a child with acute lymphoblastic leukemia.

This clonotype showed up just a few times. This chain connects TRBV10-2 to TRBJ2-5; D is ambiguous. Trimming removed 5 bases from V and 4 bases from J, with 14 bases in between. This CDR3 has 14 residues. Germline V gene data show CDR1 as WSHSY and CDR2 as SAAADI. The DNA of the CDR3 is TGCGCCAGCAGTCTTCCCAGGCATCTAGAGACCCAGTACTTC. This codes for CASSLPRHLETQYF.

This sequence joins TRBV28 and TRBJ2-1; 8 positions match TRBD1. V shed 4 bases, J shed 8 bases, and the junction held 7 bases outside the gene matches. This CDR3 is built from 14 residues. Germline-derived CDR1 and CDR2 are MDHEN and SYDVKM. The CDR3 loop reads CASSWDRRADEQFF. The CDR3 nucleotides are TGTGCCAGCAGTTGGGACAGGCGGGCCGATGAGCAGTTCTTC.

The chain recombines TRBV12-3 or TRBV12-4 with TRBJ2-1; D may be TRBD1 or TRBD2 (6 bases each). The V and J ends lost 2 bases and 10 bases respectively, with 12 bases between them. The CDR3 covers 13 residues. For the CDR3, the DNA is TGTGCCAGCAGTTTATTAGAAGGGGGGGAGCAGTTCTTC. Amino acid sequence: CASSLLEGGEQFF.

V is TRBV27 and J is TRBJ2-2; possible D gene TRBD1, 6 bases. CDR1 and CDR2 from the germline V gene are MNHEY and SMNVEV (reference sequence). Trimming removed 2 bases at V and 5 bases at J, with 12 bases between. The length of the CDR3 is 15 residues. The CDR3 loop reads CASSLEGEGTGELFF. CDR3 in DNA: TGTGCCAGCAGTTTAGAGGGGGAAGGAACCGGGGAGCTGTTTTTT.

This chain joins TRBV12-3 or TRBV12-4 and TRBJ2-7; 8 nucleotides align to TRBD1. The CDR3 is 15 amino acids. Germline trimming cut 8 bases from V and 4 bases from J; bases unmatched to any gene: 13. CDR3 sequence: CASGLPRQGIYEQYF. The CDR3 DNA sequence: TGTGCCAGCGGCTTACCGAGACAGGGGATTTACGAGCAGTACTTC.

This clonotype was detected many times. The chain combines TRBV12-3 or TRBV12-4 with TRBJ1-5, with D uncertain. The germline V and J ends were trimmed by 4 bases and 3 bases, with 10 bases remaining between them. CDR3 length: 14 amino acids. This chain's CDR3 is CASSWGWDNQPQHF. CDR3 nucleotide sequence: TGTGCCAGCAGTTGGGGATGGGACAATCAGCCCCAGCATTTT.

This clonotype was picked up a small number of times. The CDR3 loop reads CASSHRDFGAGELFF. CDR3 DNA sequence: TGTGCCAGCAGCCACCGGGACTTCGGGGCCGGGGAGCTGTTTTTT. This chain uses TRBV12-3 or TRBV12-4 with TRBJ2-2; weak D call: TRBD2 (6 bases). V was trimmed by 6 bases and J by 6 bases, leaving 17 bases between them. The CDR3 is 15 residues long.

This clonotype was seen many times. The chain carries TRBV12-3 or TRBV12-4 and TRBJ1-4; D call uncertain. V dropped 2 bases and J dropped 8 bases, with 6 bases sitting between them. This CDR3 has 12 amino acids. In DNA form, the CDR3 reads TGTGCCAGCAGTTTAAGTGGCGAAAAACTGTTTTTT. Translated, it gives CASSLSGEKLFF.

This clonotype was seen repeatedly, ten times or more. The V call is TRBV6-2 or TRBV6-3, the J call TRBJ2-7; 7 bases are shared with TRBD2. Germline CDR1 is MNHEY and CDR2 is SVGEGT. The CDR3 has 12 amino acids. DNA for the CDR3: TGTGGAGTCTGGGAGGGAGTCAACGAGCAGTACTTC. Translated: CGVWEGVNEQYF.

This clonotype was seen many times. The V gene is TRBV4-2, the J gene TRBJ2-1; possibly TRBD2 for D (5 bases). Trimming took 0 bases from V and 4 from J, leaving 10 bases between them. Germline assignment: CDR1 LGHNA and CDR2 YNFKEQ. This CDR3 region has 15 residues. This chain's CDR3 is CASSQDAGGYNEQFF. The CDR3 DNA reads as TGTGCCAGCAGCCAAGATGCTGGAGGTTACAATGAGCAGTTCTTC.

A few counts support this clonotype. V is TRBV7-2 and J is TRBJ2-1; D may be TRBD1 or TRBD2 (6 bases each). The CDR3 has 14 amino acids. Trimming pared 5 bases from V and 4 bases from J, leaving 12 bases between. The germline CDR1 and CDR2 sequences are SGHTA and FQGNSA. CDR3 amino acids: CASSPGDMYNEQFF. The CDR3 coding sequence is TGTGCCAGCAGCCCGGGGGACATGTACAATGAGCAGTTCTTC.

This chain links TRBV7-3 with TRBJ2-3; 13 nucleotides agree with TRBD2. V was pared by 4 bases and J by 4 bases, with 11 bases of the junction left unmatched. Per the germline V gene, CDR1 is SGHTA and CDR2 is FQGTGA. The CDR3 is 18 residues long. Here the CDR3 DNA reads TGTGCCAGCAGCTACGGGACTAGCGGGATGTGGAGGCCAGATACGCAGTATTTT. It codes for CASSYGTSGMWRPDTQYF.

The table lists this clonotype with many counts. The chain combines TRBV6-5 with TRBJ1-1; tentative D call: TRBD1 (5 bases). This CDR3 region has 15 residues. Trimming stripped 8 bases from V and 1 base from J, with 17 bases between. Per the germline V gene, CDR1 is MNHEY and CDR2 is SVGAGI. The CDR3 DNA sequence: TGTGCCAGCGGATTTTCGACAGCTCCGAACACTGAAGCTTTCTTT. This gives the protein CASGFSTAPNTEAFF.

This clonotype was seen only a few times. The chain joins TRBV19 to TRBJ2-1; D may be TRBD1 or TRBD2 (6 bases each). V was cut by 10 bases and J by 2 bases, with 24 bases left in between. This CDR3 is 17 amino acids long. Germline CDR1 reads LNHDA; CDR2 reads SQIVND (reference sequence). CDR3 sequence: CAIGGVGLGGTYNEQFF. Written as DNA, the CDR3 is TGTGCCATCGGGGGCGTTGGGCTAGGCGGGACCTACAATGAGCAGTTCTTC.

The J gene is TRBJ2-2, the V gene TRBV6-2 or TRBV6-3, with D perhaps matching TRBD1 (5 bases). Germline values: CDR1 MNHEY, CDR2 SVGEGT. CDR3 size: 14 residues. The V end was cut by 7 bases, the J end by 7 bases, with 16 bases between. The CDR3 protein is CASTRTTFLGELFF. CDR3 in DNA: TGTGCCAGCACCAGGACAACCTTTCTCGGGGAGCTGTTTTTT.

The chain has TRBV7-8 and TRBJ2-5; TRBD2 agrees at 9 bases. The CDR3 sequence is 17 residues long. Germline CDR1 reads SGHVS; CDR2 reads FQNEAQ. V gave up 5 bases and J gave up 7 bases; unmatched junction bases: 17. Here the CDR3 DNA reads TGTGCCAGCAGCCACCCCGTAGGACTAGCGATACGGTGGACCCAGTACTTC. Protein product: CASSHPVGLAIRWTQYF.

This clonotype has at least ten counts. The V call is TRBV6-1, the J call TRBJ2-2; D call uncertain. With 4 bases removed from V and 2 bases from J, the gap between germline ends came to 5 bases. Germline V CDR1 and CDR2: MNHNS, SASEGT. The CDR3 is 13 amino acids. The CDR3 reads CASSAENTGELFF. CDR3 DNA sequence: TGTGCCAGCAGTGCTGAAAACACCGGGGAGCTGTTTTTT.

The rearrangement links TRBV20-1 to TRBJ1-2; 7 nucleotides line up with TRBD1. Unmatched junction bases numbered 16, after V lost 1 base and J lost 8 bases. The CDR3 length is 16 residues. CDR1 and CDR2 (germline): DFQATT, SNEGSKA (reference sequence). CDR3 region: CSARVNRGESTRGYTF. CDR3 nucleotide sequence: TGCAGTGCTAGAGTTAACAGGGGTGAGTCTACGAGAGGCTACACCTTC.

This clonotype was counted between two and nine times. The gene calls are TRBV20-1 and TRBJ2-4; TRBD2 matches at 9 bases. CDR3 length equals 16 residues. Looked up from germline, CDR1 is DFQATT and CDR2 is SNEGSKA (reference sequence). In nucleotides, the CDR3 is TGCACCATCTCCCCTCCTAGCGGGATAATCCAAAACATTCAGTACTTC. It encodes CTISPPSGIIQNIQYF.

This clonotype was seen a few times. J is TRBJ1-5 and V is TRBV28; 8 bases agree with TRBD1. This CDR3 has 17 residues. Germline values: CDR1 MDHEN, CDR2 SYDVKM. After removal of 6 bases from V and 0 bases from J, the junction contained 10 bases not matched to a gene. Written as DNA, the CDR3 is TGTGCCAGCAGCCCTCCTCGGACAGGGATTAGCAATCAGCCCCAGCATTTT. It yields the protein CASSPPRTGISNQPQHF.

The chain has TRBV27 and TRBJ2-7; tentative D call: TRBD2 (5 bases). Trimming stripped 2 bases from V and 3 bases from J, with 14 bases between. Germline V gene sequence: CDR1 MNHEY, CDR2 SMNVEV (reference sequence). The CDR3 is made up of 15 amino acids. The CDR3 nucleotides are TGTGCCAGCAGTTTAGGGCCAGAGGGCGGCTACGAGCAGTACTTC. Translated: CASSLGPEGGYEQYF.

This clonotype occurred a few times. V is TRBV7-8 and J is TRBJ2-7; D ambiguous. Between the trimmed V and J ends, which lost 0 bases and 5 bases, there was a span of 5 bases. The CDR3 covers 12 residues. Germline V gives CDR1 SGHVS, CDR2 FQNEAQ. Here the CDR3 reads CASSLASDEQYF. DNA of the CDR3: TGTGCCAGCAGCTTAGCTTCGGACGAGCAGTACTTC.

This clonotype has ten or more counts. The chain uses TRBV10-2 and TRBJ2-7; 12 nucleotides match TRBD2. The V gene's germline CDR1 is WSHSY and CDR2 SAAADI. CDR3 size: 14 residues. V lost 6 bases, J lost 3 bases, and 3 bases stayed unmatched. The CDR3 protein is CASRETSGGYEQYF. The CDR3 coding sequence is TGCGCCAGCAGAGAGACTAGCGGGGGCTACGAGCAGTACTTC.

V usage is TRBV19 and J usage is TRBJ2-7; 10 positions match TRBD1. There are 15 residues in the CDR3. CDR1 is LNHDA and CDR2 is SQIVND in the germline V gene (reference sequence). V dropped 6 bases and J dropped 2; count of bases not matched to a gene: 7. CDR3 loop: CASSITGTGAYEQYF. The CDR3 nucleotides read TGTGCCAGTAGCATCACCGGGACAGGGGCCTACGAGCAGTACTTC.

This clonotype was seen a handful of times. V is TRBV6-5 and J is TRBJ2-5; TRBD1 aligns across 7 bases. The CDR3 is 15 residues long. V lost 2 bases and J lost 3; bases outside the gene matches: 6. CDR1 is MNHEY, CDR2 SVGAGI, per germline. CDR3 protein: CASSYPTTGEETQYF. Here the CDR3 DNA reads TGTGCCAGCAGTTACCCTACAACAGGGGAAGAGACCCAGTACTTC.

J is TRBJ2-7 and V is TRBV29-1, with 7 bases fitting TRBD2. V lost 5 bases and J lost 0; bases outside the gene matches: 4. Per germline, CDR1 SQVTM and CDR2 ANQGSEA. CDR3 length equals 13 residues. CDR3 sequence: CSVFSGYSYEQYF. CDR3 bases: TGCAGCGTTTTTAGCGGGTACTCCTACGAGCAGTACTTC.

The CDR3 spells CASTFGTDVSGANVLTF. The DNA of the CDR3 is TGTGCCAGCACTTTTGGGACAGATGTTTCTGGGGCCAACGTCCTGACTTTC. The V gene is TRBV6-5, the J gene TRBJ2-6; 7 nucleotides match TRBD1. J was trimmed by 1 base and V by 7 bases; bases with no gene match: 10. Germline assignment: CDR1 MNHEY and CDR2 SVGAGI. This CDR3 comprises 17 residues.

This clonotype has a count of ten or more. The chain has TRBV5-6 and TRBJ2-2; 8 bases fit TRBD2. V lost 4 bases to trimming and J lost 1 base; unmatched junction nucleotides: 9. This CDR3 contains 17 residues. The germline CDR1 and CDR2 sequences are SGHDT and YYEEEE. CDR3 sequence reads: CASSPVGLAGNTGELFF. CDR3 bases: TGTGCCAGCAGCCCCGTCGGCCTAGCGGGGAACACCGGGGAGCTGTTTTTT.

In regard to this clonotype: A read error may explain this, as a much larger clone is one base away. This CDR3 fails to terminate in the conserved phenylalanine or tryptophan, so it likely reflects a read error. The genes are TRBV7-2 and TRBJ2-7, with 8 bases fitting TRBD1. CDR3 length equals 14 residues. V was clipped by 3 bases and J by 4 bases; unmatched bases: 5. CDR1 is SGHTA, CDR2 FQGNSA, per germline. CDR3 sequence (DNA): TGTGCCAGCAGCTTCACAGGGGGTAATTACGAGCAGTACCTC. It translates to CASSFTGGNYEQYL.

The chain combines TRBV12-3 or TRBV12-4 with TRBJ2-5; D may match TRBD1 or TRBD2 (5 bases each). The V and J ends lost 6 bases and 4 bases respectively, with 12 bases between them. The CDR3 runs to 13 residues. The DNA of the CDR3 is TGTGCCAGCAGGGGGGACGGCGGAGAGACCCAGTACTTC. This encodes CASRGDGGETQYF.